Reported below is one T cell receptor (beta chain). The data originate from a study of shared clonotypes between healthy human individuals. This CDR3 has 16 amino acids. The V gene lost 3 bases and the J gene lost 1 base, with 15 bases spanning the gap. Germline-derived CDR1 and CDR2 are SGHVS and FQNEAQ. The repertoire was sequenced with immunoSEQ multiplex PCR; TCRdb's copy has only in-frame clones and lacks some. This repertoire shows around 2.5 million clones, more than 85% found once; its top ten account for approximately 0.36%. The rearrangement uses TRBV7-8 and TRBJ2-5, with a possible D match to TRBD2 (6 bases). Material for sequencing was naive CD4+ T cells from PBMCs. Subset here: CD45RA+ positively selected. The TCR sequence derives from a man aged 18 to 29 in good health. Some clones in this sample may be carry-over from other donors' samples. CDR3 nucleotide sequence: TGTGCCAGCAGCTTGGGGTGGGATAGCGGCCAAGAGACCCAGTACTTC. Translated: CASSLGWDSGQETQYF.